Included here is one TCR beta chain sequence, with context. As the template, RNA transcripts were used to amplify TCR beta CDR3 regions. Second-round multiplex PCR followed a first-round RT-PCR using HTBI primers. TCRdb called the multiplex PCR reads again in MiXCR, with one record for every CDR3 protein. The table records about 660,000 distinct CDR3 sequences, under 50% of them present only once. This entry comes from a study of Graves' ophthalmopathy and Graves' hyperthyroidism. Study-level information: No treatment had been given when peripheral blood was collected at initial diagnosis.

In donors with ophthalmopathy, activity was moderate-to-severe, with CAS ≥3, NOSPECS ≥4 and duration under 3 months. The authors isolated PBMCs from around 10 ml of fresh peripheral blood. The CDR3 is 13 amino acids. Germline V gene data show CDR1 as SGHTA and CDR2 as FQGNSA. V lost 1 base and J lost 7, with 10 bases in between. The sequenced material came from peripheral blood. This clonotype originated in an adult man with Graves' ophthalmopathy. The chain has TRBV7-2 and TRBJ1-1; no definite D call. The CDR3 is CASSLVGFGEAFF. Here the CDR3 DNA reads TGTGCCAGCAGCTTAGTGGGGTTCGGTGAAGCTTTCTTT.